This T cell receptor beta chain appears in the sequencing data of a study of PD-1 blockade in classical Hodgkin lymphoma. Findings of the study overall: Compared with baseline, CD4+ but not CD8+ TCR diversity had risen significantly by C4D1. Repertoire differences lack defined causes, possibly disease activity or prior therapy.

All patients relapsed after autologous stem cell transplantation, and brentuximab vedotin exposure varied. This clone was seen only once. Its antigen is undetermined. The protocol was immunoSEQ multiplex PCR, while the TCRdb copy is restricted to in-frame clones and leaves out a portion. This repertoire shows around 65,000 clones, 80% to 90% found once; its top ten account for 14% to 15%. CDR3 length equals 18 residues. Germline V gene data show CDR1 as LNHDA and CDR2 as SQIVND (reference sequence). Trimming stripped 4 bases from V and 4 bases from J, with 22 bases between. The specimen comprised peripheral blood mononuclear cells (PBMCs), sampled at baseline. This TCR derives from a human donor with classical Hodgkin lymphoma. The chain uses TRBV19 and TRBJ2-2; D may be TRBD1 (5 bases). CDR3 bases: TGTGCCAGTAGTAATTTTGAGGACCCCACAGGTCCCACCGGGGAGCTGTTTTTT. The encoded protein is CASSNFEDPTGPTGELFF.